This TCR beta chain is drawn from a study of cytomegalovirus exposure and HLA in healthy donors. V was clipped by 4 bases and J by 7 bases, with 14 bases between them. This CDR3 region has 15 residues. Germline loops: CDR1 SGHTA, CDR2 FQGNSA. Generated by immunoSEQ multiplex PCR, the TCRdb table keeps only in-frame clones and is missing some. The data contain about 88,000 clones, roughly 84% of them singletons. This sequence joins TRBV7-2 and TRBJ1-6; D gene uncertain. Sequencing was carried out using PBMCs. The receptor was isolated from a woman aged 18-30 years in good health and CMV-seropositive. The DNA of the CDR3 is TGTGCCAGCAGCTCCCGGAGGGCGCAAAATTCACCCCTCCACTTT. It encodes CASSSRRAQNSPLHF.